This T cell receptor beta chain is from a study of PD-L1 blockade in urothelial cancer. Study-level background: Peripheral blood specimens exhibited a median yield of approximately 150,000 T cells.

Indicated time point: pretreatment peripheral blood. Spiked synthetic TCR analogs estimated absolute template abundance per PCR. Profiled with immunoSEQ multiplex PCR; TCRdb holds only in-frame clones, not every one. The table records 95,000 or so clones, around 90% of them present only once. Germline V lookup: CDR1 LNHDA, CDR2 SQIVND (reference sequence). CDR3 length: 15 residues. Between the trimmed V and J ends, which lost 1 base and 6 bases, there was a span of 15 bases. This TCR was recovered from a man between 60 and 75 years old with urothelial cancer. The starting material was PBMCs, obtained around atezolizumab (anti-PD-L1) treatment. V and J are TRBV19 and TRBJ1-1; weak D call: TRBD1 (6 bases). The CDR3 DNA sequence: TGTGCCAGTAGTATAGGGTACAGGGAGGGAGCTGAAGCTTTCTTT. It specifies CASSIGYREGAEAFF.